This T cell receptor beta chain was sequenced in a study of response to subunit inactivated influenza vaccine. The study's findings and limits: It was suggested by the authors that few new T cells are recruited by each seasonal influenza vaccination.

TCRdb reanalysed the RT-PCR reads using MiXCR and keeps one entry per CDR3 protein. In the table there are approximately 530,000 distinct CDR3 sequences, about 8% of which are singletons. The CDR3 spans 14 residues. Germline lookup yields CDR1 MRHNA and CDR2 SNTAGT. V lost 0 bases and J lost 12, with 15 bases in between. With respect to this clonotype: Its specificity is not known.

The input for sequencing was PBMCs from blood, taken roughly 24 months after vaccination. The chain is built from TRBV6-4 and TRBJ2-1; possible D gene TRBD1, 6 bases. The receptor was derived from a man between 50 and 75 years old who received an inactivated influenza vaccine. In nucleotides, the CDR3 is TGTGCCAGCAGTGACTCCAAAAGAGGGGGAGTGCAGTTCTTC. This translates into CASSDSKRGGVQFF.